Shown below are 17 T cell receptor beta chains from a single sample sequenced in a study of cytomegalovirus exposure and HLA in healthy donors. The PCR made use of 60 Vbeta and 13 Jbeta primers. The assay was immunoSEQ multiplex PCR, and TCRdb's table has in-frame clones only and misses some. The table lists 100,000 to 150,000 clones, over 65% of them singletons. Sequencing was carried out using PBMCs. These receptors came from a female donor in good health and CMV-seropositive.

This chain uses TRBV7-8 with TRBJ2-5; the match to TRBD2 covers 9 bases. The CDR3 extends over 13 amino acids. Germline assignment: CDR1 SGHVS and CDR2 FQNEAQ. The trim removed 7 bases at V and 5 bases at J, leaving 5 bases unmatched. For the CDR3, the DNA is TGTGCCAGCAAACTAGCGGGTCACGAGACCCAGTACTTC. It specifies CASKLAGHETQYF.

The chain uses TRBV5-5 and TRBJ1-3; D remains unclear. CDR1 and CDR2 from the germline V gene are SGHKS and YYEKEE (reference sequence). V was shortened by 0 bases and J by 1 base, with 5 bases between the two germline ends. The CDR3 is 14 residues long. In nucleotides, the CDR3 is TGTGCCAGCAGCTTGGCTATATCTGGAAACACCATATATTTT. Protein: CASSLAISGNTIYF.

The chain has TRBV5-1 and TRBJ2-1; D possibly corresponds to TRBD2 (6 bases). Germline V CDR1 and CDR2: SGHRS, YFSETQ. This CDR3 spans 14 amino acids. Trimming removed 0 bases at V and 5 bases at J, with 9 bases between. The CDR3 region is CASSLAGTHNEQFF. The CDR3 bases are TGCGCCAGCAGCTTGGCAGGGACTCACAATGAGCAGTTCTTC. The whole variable domain, filled in from reference TRBV5-1 and TRBJ2-1, reads KAGVTQTPRYLIKTRGQQVTLSCSPISGHRSVSWYQQTPGQGLQFLFEYFSETQRNKGNFPGRFSGRQFSNSRSEMNVSTLELGDSALYLCASSLAGTHNEQFFGPGTRLTVL.

This clone came up once. The chain carries TRBV29-1 and TRBJ1-2; 8 positions match TRBD1. Losses at the gene ends were 3 bases for V and 12 bases for J; bases not matched to a gene: 12. Germline V lookup: CDR1 SQVTM, CDR2 ANQGSEA. CDR3 length: 13 residues. In nucleotides, the CDR3 is TGCAGCGTTGATCGGCAGGGGGCGCGAGGTCACACCTTC. Protein product: CSVDRQGARGHTF.

DNA for the CDR3: TGCGCCAGCAGCCGCAGGGGGGTCTCGAACACCGGGGAGCTGTTTTTT. Its translation: CASSRRGVSNTGELFF. This rearrangement joins TRBV5-1 to TRBJ2-2; possibly TRBD1 for D (7 bases). Germline V CDR1 and CDR2: SGHRS, YFSETQ. This CDR3 has 16 amino acids. V lost 4 bases, J lost 0 bases, and 13 bases lay in between.

This clone was recorded a few times. The chain combines TRBV25-1 with TRBJ1-2; 9 nucleotides match TRBD1. CDR1 and CDR2 (germline): MGHDK, SYGVNS. This CDR3 is built from 14 residues. J lost 7 bases, V lost 5 bases, and 8 bases had no gene match. The CDR3 spells CASSSGQGYSGYTF. The CDR3 nucleotides are TGTGCCAGCAGTTCGGGACAGGGTTATAGTGGCTACACCTTC.

This clone was found a few times. The chain combines TRBV2 with TRBJ2-7, with TRBD2 identical over 13 bases. CDR1 and CDR2 from the germline V gene are SNHLY and FYNNEI. The CDR3 extends over 15 amino acids. Trimming cost V 10 bases and J 6 bases; bases outside gene matches: 12. CDR3 sequence: CATARGTSGIGEQYF. The CDR3 DNA reads as TGTGCCACCGCCCGCGGGACTAGCGGGATTGGCGAGCAGTACTTC.

The chain carries TRBV7-9 and TRBJ2-3; D is perhaps TRBD1 (6 bases). CDR3 length: 15 residues. The germline V and J ends were trimmed by 2 bases and 2 bases, with 11 bases remaining between them. The germline CDR1 and CDR2 sequences are SEHNR and FQNEAQ (reference sequence). CDR3 residues: CASSLRQENTDTQYF. The CDR3 DNA reads TGTGCCAGCAGCTTACGACAGGAGAACACAGATACGCAGTATTTT.

The chain has TRBV5-4 and TRBJ2-3; 12 nucleotides agree with TRBD2. CDR3 length: 20 amino acids. V shed 1 base, J shed 0 bases, and the junction held 12 bases outside the gene matches. CDR1 and CDR2 (germline): SGHNT, YYREEE (reference sequence). This CDR3 reads CASSLPELAGGQTSTDTQYF. The CDR3, as DNA: TGTGCCAGCAGCTTGCCCGAACTAGCGGGAGGACAGACTAGCACAGATACGCAGTATTTT.

The chain carries TRBV18 and TRBJ1-1; 7 nucleotides align to TRBD1. CDR1 is KGHSH, CDR2 LQKENI, per germline. After removal of 1 base from V and 1 base from J, the junction contained 3 bases not matched to a gene. The CDR3 has 15 residues. The CDR3 loop is CASSPRQGGNTEAFF. The CDR3 DNA reads as TGTGCCAGCTCACCACGGCAGGGGGGGAACACTGAAGCTTTCTTT.

This chain links TRBV9 with TRBJ2-3, with 10 bases fitting TRBD2. The trim removed 6 bases at V and 1 base at J, leaving 8 bases unmatched. Germline loops: CDR1 SGDLS, CDR2 YYNGEE. The CDR3 is made up of 16 amino acids. CDR3 coding DNA: TGTGCCAGCACTCCTATCGGGACTAGCGGCACAGATACGCAGTATTTT. Its protein product is CASTPIGTSGTDTQYF.

This clone occurred a few times. V gene TRBV5-1 combines with J gene TRBJ1-1; 7 bases map to TRBD1. CDR3 size: 17 residues. Trimming cost V 0 bases and J 0 bases; bases outside gene matches: 8. Germline CDR1 is SGHRS and CDR2 is YFSETQ. The CDR3 nucleotides read TGCGCCAGCAGCTTGGGACAGGGAATGGGCATGAACACTGAAGCTTTCTTT. Amino acid sequence: CASSLGQGMGMNTEAFF.

This chain joins TRBV7-2 and TRBJ2-2; 7 nucleotides line up with TRBD2. The CDR3 length is 16 residues. Germline CDR1 SGHTA, CDR2 FQGNSA. The ends lost 6 bases at V and 4 bases at J; junction bases unmatched: 11. CDR3 sequence (DNA): TGTGCCAGCAGTATCCTGGCGGGGGTCACCACCGGGGAGCTGTTTTTT. It yields the protein CASSILAGVTTGELFF.

The chain combines TRBV6-5 with TRBJ1-5; 7 nucleotides align to TRBD1. Germline V gene data show CDR1 as MNHEY and CDR2 as SVGAGI. Trimming cost V 7 bases and J 1 base; bases outside gene matches: 1. There are 13 residues in the CDR3. In nucleotides, the CDR3 is TGTGCCAGCACGGGACAGAGCAATCAGCCCCAGCATTTT. This gives the protein CASTGQSNQPQHF.

A remark on this clone: This specimen includes other DNA sequences encoding the same CDR3. The CDR3 sequence is CASSLTGQGESSAFF. CDR3 coding DNA: TGTGCCAGCTCATTAACGGGTCAAGGGGAATCGTCGGCTTTCTTT. V and J are TRBV18 and TRBJ1-1, with a possible D match to TRBD1 (5 bases). With 5 bases removed from V and 11 bases from J, the gap between germline ends came to 24 bases. The CDR3 spans 15 residues. Germline V gene data show CDR1 as KGHSH and CDR2 as LQKENI.

In this sample, this clone turned up a few times. This chain connects TRBV7-8 to TRBJ2-3; 7 bases map to TRBD2. CDR3 length: 15 residues. Trimming took 1 base from V and 2 from J; bases not matched to a gene: 3. Germline CDR1 SGHVS, CDR2 FQNEAQ. The CDR3 region has the DNA TGTGCCAGCAGCTTAGGACTAGCTTACACAGATACGCAGTATTTT. Translated, it gives CASSLGLAYTDTQYF. Complete variable domain (other parts from reference TRBV7-8 and TRBJ2-3): GAGVSQSPRYKVAKRGQDVALRCDPISGHVSLFWYQQALGQGPEFLTYFQNEAQLDKSGLPSDRFFAERPEGSVSTLKIQRTQQEDSAVYLCASSLGLAYTDTQYFGPGTRLTVL.

The CDR3 reads CASSLLGQGTEQYF. CDR3 coding DNA: TGTGCCAGCAGCTTGCTGGGACAGGGGACCGAGCAGTACTTC. The chain links TRBV7-6 to TRBJ2-7; 10 nucleotides match TRBD1. CDR1 is SGHVS, CDR2 FNYEAQ, per germline. The CDR3 consists of 14 residues. The junction had 5 bases not matched to a gene; V was cut back by 3 bases and J by 6 bases.